This T cell receptor beta chain was sequenced in a study of T cells after yellow fever vaccination. In TCRdb, the 5' RACE reads were re-called with MiXCR into one record per CDR3 protein. The sample contains about 160,000 distinct CDR3 sequences, around 9.7% of which appear only once. This clonotype was seen only a few times. CDR1 and CDR2 from the germline V gene are SGHTA and FQGTGA. V gave up 5 bases and J gave up 6 bases, with 18 bases separating them. The length of the CDR3 is 15 residues. The chain recombines TRBV7-3 with TRBJ2-3; D might be TRBD2 (7 bases). The TCR was taken from a young man who received the YFV17D yellow fever vaccine. The specimen was CD8+ T cells sorted from PBMCs, collected 45 days after the yellow fever booster vaccination. CDR3 sequence: CASSPNAGAGDTQYF. The CDR3 coding sequence is TGTGCCAGCAGCCCTAACGCGGGGGCTGGGGATACGCAGTATTTT. The full variable domain, with the rest looked up from reference TRBV7-3 and TRBJ2-3, is GAGVSQTPSNKVTEKGKYVELRCDPISGHTALYWYRQSLGQGPEFLIYFQGTGAADDSGLPNDRFFAVRPEGSVSTLKIQRTERGDSAVYLCASSPNAGAGDTQYFGPGTRLTVL.